This T cell receptor beta chain was documented in a study of T cells in Graves' hyperthyroidism and ophthalmopathy. The CDR3 runs to 12 residues. The ends were cut back, 6 bases at V and 15 bases at J, with 17 bases in the middle. Regions amplified from RNA transcripts were the TCR beta CDR3 regions. Initially, a first-round RT-PCR of the TCR CDR3 employed the HTBI primer set. TCRdb reanalysed the multiplex PCR reads using MiXCR and keeps one entry per CDR3 protein. The sample includes hundreds of thousands of distinct CDR3 sequences, about 17% of them seen just once. This clonotype was recorded a few times.

The TCR was taken from a woman in her thirties with Graves' hyperthyroidism. The sequenced sample consisted of blood. The chain couples TRBV12-3 or TRBV12-4 to TRBJ1-4, with a weak D call TRBD1 (6 bases). The CDR3 region has the DNA TGTGCCAGCAGGCCTCCACAGGGCCGATTGTTTTTT. Amino acids: CASRPPQGRLFF.